Listed here is a single T cell receptor beta chain. What this receptor recognizes is not known. No much larger clonotype is one base removed from it; base qualities were not supplied. This record comes from a study of blood T cell repertoires in COVID-19 (dated by TCRdb to the early 2020s). About the study as a whole: The collaborator samples originated in the United States, Italy and Spain and spanned the acute and convalescent phases of COVID-19. The prospective study material was composed of cDNA or gDNA derived from T cells, B-cell-depleted T cells, or PBMCs. Deeply sampled blood TCRbeta repertoires from subjects exposed to, actively infected with, or recovered from COVID-19 were included in the dataset. The repertoires were released in a freely available public database intended as a resource for research on the immune response to SARS-CoV-2. The samples were drawn from two sources: the first 160 participants of the ongoing ImmuneRACE study, and 1,254 subjects contributed by 6 global collaborators. A de-identified subject ID, COVID-19 status, age in years and sex were almost always included in the sample metadata. Where available, HLA class I and class II types were taken from metadata supplied by the sample provider and were not determined by assay-based typing.

On the study overall, not on this receptor specifically: The quantity of clinical and demographic metadata differed by source and by participant and was supplied without curation.

TCRbeta CDR3 regions were amplified from genomic DNA by means of the immunoSEQ Assay, a bias-controlled multiplex PCR. The authors' pipeline ran thus. Nucleated cell counts per sample were estimated from amplification of reference gene primers within the assay. To quantify the absolute abundance of each unique TCRbeta CDR3 rearrangement, sequence reads were collapsed and filtered. For each sample, productive Simpson clonality was calculated as the square root of Simpson's diversity index over productive rearrangements. TCRdb mirrors the immuneACCESS table, restricted to in-frame sequences. Some clones are absent from its copies; in checked studies, under half trace to an unresolved V gene, and the reason for the others is unknown. That table gives V, J and clone size, and the DNA gave D and trimming. In this sample the table shows about 230,000 clones, about nine tenths of which occur a single time. Of the sample, roughly 2.5% falls within the top ten clones.

Each collaborating institution followed its own protocols to collect whole blood in K2EDTA tubes. Collaborator samples were shipped for TCRbeta analysis as frozen whole blood, isolated PBMCs, or DNA extracted from either sample type. Sequences were obtained from peripheral blood. The source is a woman aged 55-75 years with acute or convalescent COVID-19.

The CDR3 has the sequence CASSLGDSYEQYF. The bases read TGTGCCAGCAGCTTAGGGGACAGCTACGAGCAGTACTTC. The chain joins TRBV7-2 to TRBJ2-7, and 7 junction bases match TRBD1. Per the germline V gene, SGHTA is the CDR1 and FQGNSA is the CDR2. The CDR3 measures 13 amino acids from cysteine to phenylalanine. Solely the CDR3 DNA is kept, with 39 bases framed from the first base. V is trimmed back by 1 base and J by 3 bases, and the junction contains 0 bases that no gene match accounts for.